Detailed here is one T cell receptor (beta chain). Primers for the PCR totalled 60 Vbeta and 13 Jbeta. The data were produced by immunoSEQ multiplex PCR, yet TCRdb's version contains in-frame clones alone and is incomplete. The sample contains approximately 150,000 clones, about four fifths of which appear only once. This record belongs to a study of cytomegalovirus exposure and HLA in healthy donors. The V gene lost 3 bases and the J gene lost 5 bases, with 19 bases spanning the gap. The CDR3 totals 16 residues. The germline V gene encodes CDR1 MNHNS and CDR2 SASEGT. This chain connects TRBV6-1 to TRBJ1-2, with D unresolved. The sequence derives from a man aged 50 to 59 in good health and CMV-seropositive. Sequenced material: PBMCs. CDR3 DNA: TGTGCCAGCAGTGAGGCGGGTTGGGCCTCCGAATATGGCTACACCTTC. Protein sequence: CASSEAGWASEYGYTF.